Detailed here is one T cell receptor beta chain. The target antigen is unknown. Possible read error: a much larger clone is one base away. Because the CDR3 is missing its conserved closing phenylalanine or tryptophan, this is likely a read error. Researchers generated TCR beta cDNA from about 500 ng of total RNA, relying on a constant-region primer. The TCR beta library was amplified through three nested multiplex PCR rounds in a modified ARM-PCR procedure. PCR rounds one and two used TRBV1-TRBV30 forward primers with a C-beta reverse primer for about 9 cycles each. Using its own MiXCR run on the multiplex PCR reads, TCRdb lists one record per CDR3 protein. The repertoire holds roughly 330,000 distinct CDR3 sequences, with less than 75% as singletons. The data belong to a study of tumor-infiltrating lymphocytes in primary liver carcinoma. Background on the study: Staged T1-T3 N0M0, the tumors had sizes that ranged from about 4.2 to 10 cm across.

The researchers obtained blood RNA from unsorted whole blood and also extracted germline DNA. Patients carried chronic HBV infection without prior treatment. It was before surgery that roughly 3.9 milliliters of peripheral blood were collected. Germline CDR1 MNHEY, CDR2 SVGAGI. With 2 bases removed from V and 6 bases from J, the gap between germline ends came to 8 bases. CDR3 length: 12 amino acids. Findings and limits, study-wide: Tumor region pairs showed greater overlap than either tumor-adjacent or tumor-blood pairs did.

The V call is TRBV6-5, the J call TRBJ2-7; D not certain. The TCR originated in a man aged 40-55 years with primary liver carcinoma and hepatitis B virus infection. Material: peripheral blood. CDR3 loop: CASSYGASEQYL. In nucleotides, the CDR3 is TGTGCCAGCAGTTACGGTGCGAGCGAGCAGTACCTC.